This T cell receptor (beta chain) was profiled in a study of blood T cell repertoires in COVID-19. TCRdb's copy holds only in-frame clones and misses some; the assay was immunoSEQ multiplex PCR. The repertoire holds more than 200,000 clones, more than 75% seen once, with about 1.6% in the top ten. V lost 5 bases to trimming and J lost 2 bases; unmatched junction nucleotides: 6. CDR1 and CDR2 (germline): SGHVS, FQNEAQ. CDR3 size: 15 residues. This clonotype originated in a woman between 50 and 59 years old who had recovered from COVID-19. The sample comprised PBMCs or T cells enriched from blood (not recorded which). The chain employs TRBV7-8 and TRBJ2-7; 10 bases map to TRBD1. CDR3 in DNA: TGTGCCAGCAGCCGAGGGGGACAGGGGACCTACGAGCAGTACTTC. The encoded protein is CASSRGGQGTYEQYF.